The 31 T cell receptor beta chains below all came from one sample that was sequenced in a study of lymphopenia after photon versus proton radiotherapy. Generated by immunoSEQ multiplex PCR, the TCRdb table keeps only in-frame clones and is missing some. Altogether roughly 18,000 clones are present, roughly four fifths being singletons, with the ten largest covering roughly 2.8%. The sample here was peripheral blood, taken from a patient treated with photon-based radiotherapy. These receptors were collected from a woman aged 50 to 65 with pancreatic cancer.

V and J are TRBV19 and TRBJ1-5; TRBD1 aligns across 7 bases. This CDR3 contains 15 residues. The V segment lost 5 bases and the J segment 4 bases; nucleotides outside the gene matches: 8. Germline V gene sequence: CDR1 LNHDA, CDR2 SQIVND (reference sequence). CDR3 DNA: TGTGCCAGTAGTCCCTCGACAGGGATAAATCAGCCCCAGCATTTT. This translates into CASSPSTGINQPQHF.

The rearrangement joins TRBV7-9 to TRBJ2-5, with 12 bases lining up with TRBD2. The CDR3 runs to 16 residues. With 5 bases clipped from V and 5 bases from J, the junction kept 9 bases outside the gene matches. CDR1 SEHNR and CDR2 FQNEAQ come from the germline V gene (reference sequence). CDR3 nucleotide sequence: TGTGCCAGCAGCCCTCTAGCGGGAGGGCTGGTTGAGACCCAGTACTTC. Translated, it gives CASSPLAGGLVETQYF.

The chain combines TRBV29-1 with TRBJ2-3, with 9 positions matching TRBD2. Trimming took 6 bases from V and 0 from J; bases not matched to a gene: 10. The CDR3 runs 16 residues. Germline assignment: CDR1 SQVTM and CDR2 ANQGSEA. The CDR3 region has the DNA TGCAGCGTCCTACTTCTGACTAGCGGAAGCACAGATACGCAGTATTTT. This encodes CSVLLLTSGSTDTQYF.

The V and J genes are TRBV7-2 and TRBJ2-5; 10 positions match TRBD2. Germline lookup yields CDR1 SGHTA and CDR2 FQGNSA. The V segment lost 0 bases and the J segment 5 bases; nucleotides outside the gene matches: 3. This CDR3 is built from 15 residues. DNA of the CDR3: TGTGCCAGCAGCTTAGCCCTGACTAGCGGGGAGACCCAGTACTTC. It is translated as CASSLALTSGETQYF.

In its sample, this clone was seen a few times. The CDR3 coding sequence is TGTGCCAGCAGCTGGGGGGATGAGCAGTTCTTC. This codes for CASSWGDEQFF. The chain joins TRBV4-2 to TRBJ2-1; the D gene is possibly TRBD2 (6 bases). The V end lost 5 bases, the J end lost 8 bases, and 7 bases lay between the germline ends. Germline V CDR1 and CDR2: LGHNA, YNFKEQ. This CDR3 has 11 residues.

This CDR3 reads CASTLWGALSSGANVLTF. CDR3 coding DNA: TGTGCCAGCACCCTGTGGGGGGCGCTAAGCTCTGGGGCCAACGTCCTGACTTTC. The rearrangement joins TRBV2 to TRBJ2-6; D is tentatively TRBD1 or TRBD2 (6 bases each). The CDR3 length is 18 residues. Germline CDR1 SNHLY, CDR2 FYNNEI. The V gene lost 7 bases and the J gene lost 0 bases, with 19 bases spanning the gap.

The V gene is TRBV29-1, the J gene TRBJ1-1; D not resolved. The CDR3 loop spans 13 amino acids. Germline CDR1 is SQVTM and CDR2 is ANQGSEA. V gave up 2 bases and J gave up 8 bases, with 15 bases separating them. The CDR3 loop reads CSVEKRVFREAFF. The CDR3 DNA follows: TGCAGCGTTGAAAAGAGGGTTTTCAGAGAAGCTTTCTTT.

The chain joins TRBV19 to TRBJ2-2; D is undetermined. V was clipped by 7 bases and J by 7 bases, with 10 bases between them. Germline lookup yields CDR1 LNHDA and CDR2 SQIVND (reference sequence). CDR3 length: 12 residues. The DNA of the CDR3 is TGTGCCAGTACCCTAGACCGCGGGGAGCTGTTTTTT. Translating gives CASTLDRGELFF.

The chain has TRBV28 and TRBJ2-4, with D tentatively TRBD2 (5 bases). Per the germline V gene, CDR1 is MDHEN and CDR2 is SYDVKM. The CDR3 contains 15 residues. Trimming took 2 bases from V and 6 from J, leaving 14 bases between them. The DNA for the CDR3 is TGTGCCAGCAGTTTACGTGTGCCTCGGGGAAACATTCAGTACTTC. Translating it yields CASSLRVPRGNIQYF.

CDR3 sequence: CASRTDGKYPEQFF. CDR3 DNA sequence: TGTGCCAGCAGGACGGATGGCAAATACCCAGAGCAGTTCTTC. The chain has TRBV7-2 and TRBJ2-1; D is ambiguous. The CDR3 is made up of 14 amino acids. Germline V gene data show CDR1 as SGHTA and CDR2 as FQGNSA. The V end was cut by 6 bases, the J end by 10 bases, with 19 bases between.

The V gene is TRBV2, the J gene TRBJ2-7; TRBD2 is a possible D gene (5 bases). CDR1 SNHLY and CDR2 FYNNEI come from the germline V gene. The CDR3 has 12 residues. Trimming took 4 bases from V and 2 from J, leaving 6 bases between them. For the CDR3, the DNA is TGTGCCAGCAGTGCGGGGACCTACGAGCAGTACTTC. Amino acids: CASSAGTYEQYF.

This chain uses TRBV5-6 with TRBJ2-3; 7 bases align to TRBD2. The CDR3 is 11 amino acids. Trimming removed 1 base from V and 13 bases from J; junction bases left unmatched: 3. Looked up from germline, CDR1 is SGHDT and CDR2 is YYEEEE. CDR3 nucleotides: TGTGCCAGCAGCTTGACTAGCGATAAGTATTTT. This encodes CASSLTSDKYF.

The V call is TRBV9, the J call TRBJ2-2; no clear D. Germline CDR1 is SGDLS and CDR2 is YYNGEE. The CDR3 runs 18 residues. V gave up 0 bases and J gave up 4 bases, with 19 bases separating them. The chain's CDR3 is CASSVEVAATRTTGELFF. Here the CDR3 DNA reads TGTGCCAGCAGCGTAGAGGTAGCCGCTACCAGAACCACCGGGGAGCTGTTTTTT. Based on the CDR3 plus reference TRBV9 and TRBJ2-2, the full variable domain is DSGVTQTPKHLITATGQRVTLRCSPRSGDLSVYWYQQSLDQGLQFLIQYYNGEERAKGNILERFSAQQFPDLHSELNLSSLELGDSALYFCASSVEVAATRTTGELFFGEGSRLTVL.

J is TRBJ2-1 and V is TRBV5-4; D perhaps matches TRBD2 (5 bases). The CDR3 contains 14 residues. The germline V gene has CDR1 SGHNT and CDR2 YYREEE (reference sequence). V lost 5 bases to trimming and J lost 3 bases, with 12 bases between them. This CDR3 is CASRPRVGYNEQFF. In nucleotides, the CDR3 is TGTGCCAGCAGGCCGAGGGTGGGCTACAATGAGCAGTTCTTC.

The chain links TRBV28 to TRBJ2-7; D is unresolved. The length of the CDR3 is 14 residues. Per the germline V gene, CDR1 is MDHEN and CDR2 is SYDVKM. Trimming removed 5 bases at V and 2 bases at J, with 13 bases between. Here the CDR3 DNA reads TGTGCCAGCAGTGCACAGCTATTCCCCTACGAGCAGTACTTC. Translation gives CASSAQLFPYEQYF.

This sequence joins TRBV7-8 and TRBJ2-1; no clear D gene. This CDR3 is built from 13 residues. V lost 1 base and J 8 bases, leaving 9 bases between the germline ends. Germline lookup yields CDR1 SGHVS and CDR2 FQNEAQ. CDR3 in amino acids: CASSLGLGYEQFF. The CDR3 DNA sequence: TGTGCCAGCAGCTTAGGTTTAGGGTATGAGCAGTTCTTC.

About this clone: Other DNA sequences within the sample encode an identical CDR3. The chain carries TRBV6-5 and TRBJ2-3; possibly TRBD1 for D (5 bases). V was trimmed by 0 bases and J by 2 bases, leaving 9 bases between them. The CDR3 contains 15 residues. Germline V gene data show CDR1 as MNHEY and CDR2 as SVGAGI. This CDR3 is CASSYSGQVTDTQYF. Here the CDR3 DNA reads TGTGCCAGCAGTTACTCCGGACAAGTCACAGATACGCAGTATTTT.

This rearrangement joins TRBV5-5 to TRBJ2-3; 7 bases match TRBD1. Germline CDR1 and CDR2: SGHKS and YYEKEE (reference sequence). V trimming: 1 base; J trimming: 1 base; junction bases outside the gene matches: 6. The CDR3 spans 16 residues. CDR3 amino acids: CASSLPTGMGTDTQYF. The CDR3 bases are TGTGCCAGCAGCTTGCCGACAGGGATGGGCACAGATACGCAGTATTTT.

The chain employs TRBV7-8 and TRBJ2-7; tentative D call: TRBD2 (5 bases). Germline assignment: CDR1 SGHVS and CDR2 FQNEAQ. The CDR3 extends over 12 amino acids. Trimming took 5 bases from V and 6 from J, leaving 11 bases between them. The CDR3 DNA sequence: TGTGCCAGCAGCCCCCGAGGAGGCGAGCAGTACTTC. Translated: CASSPRGGEQYF.

This sequence joins TRBV28 and TRBJ1-2; no firm D call. The CDR3 loop spans 11 amino acids. The germline gives CDR1 MDHEN, CDR2 SYDVKM. V was clipped by 6 bases and J by 7 bases, with 9 bases between them. In nucleotides, the CDR3 is TGTGCCAGCAGCTTTTCGGGTGGCTACACCTTC. Translating gives CASSFSGGYTF.

This sequence joins TRBV15 and TRBJ2-5; 7 nucleotides line up with TRBD1. The CDR3 totals 15 residues. Germline V gene lookup returns CDR1 LNHNV and CDR2 YYDKDF (reference sequence). V shed 2 bases, J shed 0 bases, and the junction held 3 bases outside the gene matches. This CDR3 is CATSRLGQDQETQYF. In DNA, the CDR3 is TGTGCCACCAGCAGATTAGGACAGGACCAAGAGACCCAGTACTTC.

CDR3 protein: CASSLVETGGSYEQYF. CDR3 coding DNA: TGTGCCAGCAGCTTAGTAGAGACAGGGGGCTCCTACGAGCAGTACTTC. J is TRBJ2-7 and V is TRBV7-9, with TRBD1 identical over 9 bases. Trimming cost V 1 base and J 0 bases; bases outside gene matches: 4. Looked up from germline, CDR1 is SEHNR and CDR2 is FQNEAQ (reference sequence). The CDR3 loop spans 16 amino acids.

The chain joins TRBV5-6 to TRBJ2-2; no clear D. Germline lookup yields CDR1 SGHDT and CDR2 YYEEEE. There are 15 residues in the CDR3. The ends were cut back, 1 base at V and 4 bases at J, with 11 bases in the middle. CDR3 DNA sequence: TGTGCCAGCAGCTTGCTCGACGGAGTCACCGGGGAGCTGTTTTTT. It yields the protein CASSLLDGVTGELFF.

The V call is TRBV4-3, the J call TRBJ2-1, with 7 positions matching TRBD2. Germline CDR1 is LGHNA and CDR2 is YSLEER. The CDR3 is 16 amino acids. With V trimmed by 0 bases and J by 8 bases, 10 bases remained unmatched. This chain's CDR3 is CASSQDLPGGGYEQFF. In DNA, the CDR3 is TGCGCCAGCAGCCAAGATCTGCCGGGAGGAGGGTATGAGCAGTTCTTC.

V usage is TRBV6-1 and J usage is TRBJ2-5; D is possibly TRBD1 (5 bases). Germline V CDR1 and CDR2: MNHNS, SASEGT. This CDR3 comprises 13 residues. Trimming stripped 6 bases from V and 1 base from J, with 9 bases between. The DNA of the CDR3 is TGTGCCAGCAGAAGACAGACCCAAGAGACCCAGTACTTC. This sequence encodes CASRRQTQETQYF.

This clone was observed a handful of times. This chain uses TRBV15 with TRBJ1-2; a possible D gene is TRBD1 (5 bases). Germline CDR1 and CDR2: LNHNV and YYDKDF (reference sequence). Trimming removed 1 base from V and 8 bases from J, with 20 bases in between. CDR3 length: 16 residues. CDR3 residues: CATSRGAAGRDQGYTF. CDR3 nucleotide sequence: TGTGCCACCAGCAGAGGCGCGGCAGGGAGGGACCAGGGCTACACCTTC.

This clone was seen only once. The chain links TRBV7-9 to TRBJ2-1; D perhaps matches TRBD2 (6 bases). V was cut by 5 bases and J by 4 bases, with 18 bases left in between. The CDR3 has 16 residues. Germline CDR1 reads SEHNR; CDR2 reads FQNEAQ (reference sequence). The CDR3 sequence: CASSPGTLSSYNEQFF. DNA of the CDR3: TGTGCCAGCAGCCCCGGGACTCTCTCCTCGTACAATGAGCAGTTCTTC.

The V gene is TRBV6-5, the J gene TRBJ2-1, with D unclear. CDR3 length: 13 amino acids. Germline loops: CDR1 MNHEY, CDR2 SVGAGI. The V gene lost 2 bases and the J gene lost 5 bases, with 7 bases spanning the gap. DNA of the CDR3: TGTGCCAGCAGTTACCCGCCCGACAATGAGCAGTTCTTC. Translated, it gives CASSYPPDNEQFF.

The rearrangement joins TRBV14 to TRBJ2-7, with D hard to call. The CDR3 length is 13 residues. Germline V gene lookup returns CDR1 SGHDN and CDR2 FVKESK. The V end was cut by 1 base, the J end by 3 bases, with 7 bases between. The CDR3 bases are TGTGCCAGCAGCCAAGGAACGTACTACGAGCAGTACTTC. Translated: CASSQGTYYEQYF.

This rearrangement joins TRBV30 to TRBJ1-6, with D unresolved. The germline gives CDR1 GTSNPN, CDR2 SVGIG (reference sequence). The CDR3 has 12 residues. Trimming took 3 bases from V and 7 from J, leaving 7 bases between them. In DNA, the CDR3 is TGTGCCTGGAGGGAGGGAAATTCACCCCTCCACTTT. Amino acids: CAWREGNSPLHF. Supplemented by reference TRBV30 and TRBJ1-6, the full variable domain reads SQTIHQWPATLVQPVGSPLSLECTVEGTSNPNLYWYRQAAGRGLQLLFYSVGIGQISSEVPQNLSASRPQDRQFILSSKKLLLSDSGFYLCAWREGNSPLHFGNGTRLTVT.

The V gene is TRBV15, the J gene TRBJ2-1; weak D call: TRBD2 (5 bases). Trimming took 0 bases from V and 1 from J, leaving 19 bases between them. This CDR3 region has 19 residues. Looked up from germline, CDR1 is LNHNV and CDR2 is YYDKDF (reference sequence). CDR3 residues: CATSRERTRYDHSYNEQFF. The CDR3 DNA follows: TGTGCCACCAGCAGAGAAAGGACTCGCTATGACCATTCCTACAATGAGCAGTTCTTC.